The TCR beta chain described here comes from a study of cytomegalovirus exposure and HLA in healthy donors. Primers for the PCR totalled 60 Vbeta and 13 Jbeta. Method: immunoSEQ multiplex PCR; TCRdb's copy keeps in-frame clones and lacks some. The table has 150,000 to 180,000 clones, over 70% seen once. Of note for this clone: Antigen: not known.

The ends lost 2 bases at V and 9 bases at J; junction bases unmatched: 5. Germline V gene lookup returns CDR1 SQVTM and CDR2 ANQGSEA. This CDR3 has 15 amino acids. Study-wide results and caveats: The authors judged a highly shared variant cluster likely a sequencing artifact. Some V segments could not be told apart, so they were left out, TRBV6-2 and TRBV6-3 among them.

Healthy bone marrow donors made up the cohort. This sequence originates from a man aged 25 to 45 in good health and CMV-seropositive. This chain connects TRBV29-1 to TRBJ2-1; 15 nucleotides match TRBD2. The source material was PBMCs. This CDR3 reads CSVELGTSGRSEQFF. CDR3 DNA sequence: TGCAGCGTTGAATTGGGGACTAGCGGGAGGAGTGAGCAGTTCTTC.